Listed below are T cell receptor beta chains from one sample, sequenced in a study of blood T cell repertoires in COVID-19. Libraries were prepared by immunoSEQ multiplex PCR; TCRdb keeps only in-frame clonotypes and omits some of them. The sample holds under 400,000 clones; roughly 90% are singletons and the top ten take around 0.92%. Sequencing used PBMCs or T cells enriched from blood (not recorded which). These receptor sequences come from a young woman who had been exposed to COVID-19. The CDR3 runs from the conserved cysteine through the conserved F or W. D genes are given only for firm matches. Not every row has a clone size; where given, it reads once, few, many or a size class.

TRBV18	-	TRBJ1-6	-	TGTGCCAGCTCAAGGGAGAGTTCACCCCTCCACTTT	CASSRESSPLHF
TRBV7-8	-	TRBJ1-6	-	TGTGCCAGCAGCTTAGGTGGGACAATTGATTCACCCCTCCACTTT	CASSLGGTIDSPLHF
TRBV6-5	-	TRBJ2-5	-	TGTGCCAGCAGTTACGAGTCAGGGGTAATCGAGACCCAGTACTTC	CASSYESGVIETQYF
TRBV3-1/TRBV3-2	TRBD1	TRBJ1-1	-	TGTGCCAGCAGCCCCGGGACAGGGGGAAGTACTGAAGCTTTCTTT	CASSPGTGGSTEAFF
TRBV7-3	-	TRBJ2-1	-	TGTGCCAGCAACCCCCCTAGCGCTTATGAGCAGTTCTTC	CASNPPSAYEQFF
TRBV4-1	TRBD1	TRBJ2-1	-	TGCGCCAGCAGCCAAGATAAAGGACAGGGTGGGATTGATGAGCAGTTCTTC	CASSQDKGQGGIDEQFF
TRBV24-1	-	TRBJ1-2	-	TGTGCCACCAGCTCACAGGGATATGGCTACACCTTC	CATSSQGYGYTF
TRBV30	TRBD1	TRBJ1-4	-	TGTGCCTGGAGCCTAGGACAGGGGGCGCTGGCTAATGAAAAACTGTTTTTT	CAWSLGQGALANEKLFF
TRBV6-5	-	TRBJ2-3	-	TGTGCCAGCAGTTCCCACTACGCTGAGGGCGCAGATACGCAGTATTTT	CASSSHYAEGADTQYF
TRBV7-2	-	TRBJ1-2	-	TGTGCCAGCAGCCAACTAACCCCGGACTATGGCTACACCTTC	CASSQLTPDYGYTF
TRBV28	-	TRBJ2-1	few	TGTGCCAGCAGTTTATTAGGACTAAACAATGAGCAGTTCTTC	CASSLLGLNNEQFF
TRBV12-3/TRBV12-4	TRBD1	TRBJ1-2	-	TGTGCCAGCAGTCTAGAGAACAGGGGTGGCTACACCTTC	CASSLENRGGYTF
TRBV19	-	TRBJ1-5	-	TGTGCCAGTAATGCACTCACAGGAAATCAGCCCCAGCATTTT	CASNALTGNQPQHF
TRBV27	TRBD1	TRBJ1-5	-	TGTGCCAGCAGACCCGACAGGGGCTGGCAGCCCCAGCATTTT	CASRPDRGWQPQHF
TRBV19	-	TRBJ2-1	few	TGTGCCAGTACCCTCGGGACAAGCCTTCTTTTGGGCAATGAGCAGTTCTTC	CASTLGTSLLLGNEQFF
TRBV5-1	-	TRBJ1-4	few	TGCGCCAGCAGCTACTCGCTCTCACAGAACCATAATGAAAAACTGTTTTTT	CASSYSLSQNHNEKLFF
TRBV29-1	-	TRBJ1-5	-	TGCAGCGTGGGCGGCCCGGGGCAGCCCCAGCATTTT	CSVGGPGQPQHF
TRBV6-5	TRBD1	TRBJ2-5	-	TGTGCCAGCAGGAGCCAGGGGGCGCAGGGAGAGACCCAGTACTTC	CASRSQGAQGETQYF
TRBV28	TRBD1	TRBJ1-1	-	TGTGCCAGCAGTTCCGAGACGACAGGGTACGGAGCTTTCTTT	CASSSETTGYGAFF
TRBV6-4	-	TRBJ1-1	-	TGTGCCAGCAGCGCTAAGACCCATCGCCGGGCTGAAGCTTTCTTT	CASSAKTHRRAEAFF
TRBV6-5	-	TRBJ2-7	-	TGTGCCAGCAGTTACTCGTTTAACAGGGCGTACGAGCAGTACTTC	CASSYSFNRAYEQYF
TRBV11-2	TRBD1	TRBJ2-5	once	TGTGCCAGCAGCTTGGGACAGGGGAGGAGGAGGAAAGAGACCCAGTACTTC	CASSLGQGRRRKETQYF
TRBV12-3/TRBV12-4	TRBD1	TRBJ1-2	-	TGTGCCAGTTCAGCCGGGACAGGGTCGGGCTACACCTTC	CASSAGTGSGYTF
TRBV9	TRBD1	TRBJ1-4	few	TGTGCCAGCAGCTTGCGGACAGGAACTAATGAAAAACTGTTTTTT	CASSLRTGTNEKLFF
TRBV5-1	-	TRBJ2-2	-	TGCGCCAGCAGCGAACAGGGCCGGGAGCTGTTTTTT	CASSEQGRELFF
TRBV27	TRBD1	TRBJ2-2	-	TGTGCCAGCAGTGAGACAGGGGGTCCCGGGGAGCTGTTTTTT	CASSETGGPGELFF
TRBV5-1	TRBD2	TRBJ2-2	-	TGCGCCAGCAGCCCGGAGTGGTTAGCGGGGACCGGGGAGCTGTTTTTT	CASSPEWLAGTGELFF
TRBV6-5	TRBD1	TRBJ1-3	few	TGTGCCAGCCAGGGGGAACCCTCTGGAAACACCATATATTTT	CASQGEPSGNTIYF
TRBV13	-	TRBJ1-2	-	TGTGCCAGCAGCTTAGCAGGCAGGATGAGAGGCTACACCTTC	CASSLAGRMRGYTF
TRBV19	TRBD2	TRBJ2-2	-	TGTGCCAGTACCCTAAGGGGACTAGCGGGACTAAGGAACACCGGGGAGCTGTTTTTT	CASTLRGLAGLRNTGELFF
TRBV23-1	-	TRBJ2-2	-	TGCGCCAGCAGTCAATCGAAGGAGGAGAACACCGGGGAGCTGTTTTTT	CASSQSKEENTGELFF
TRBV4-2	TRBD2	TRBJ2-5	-	TGTGCCAGCAGCCAAAGGGCGGAGGGACTACCCGGGACCCAGTACTTC	CASSQRAEGLPGTQYF
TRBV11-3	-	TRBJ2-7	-	TGTGCCAGCAGCCGATCTGTGGGCACCAGCTCCTACGAGCAGTACTTC	CASSRSVGTSSYEQYF
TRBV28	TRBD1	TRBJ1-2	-	TGTGCCAGCAGTACCTCCGGGACAGGGGTCTCTCAAGGCTACACCTTC	CASSTSGTGVSQGYTF
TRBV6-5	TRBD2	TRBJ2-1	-	TGTGCCAGCAGTTACAGTGGGGGACTAGCGGGAGATGAGCAGTTCTTC	CASSYSGGLAGDEQFF
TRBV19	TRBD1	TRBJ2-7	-	TGTGCCACTTCCTCCGGGACAGGAGACTACGAGCAGTACTTC	CATSSGTGDYEQYF
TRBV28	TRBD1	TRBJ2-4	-	TGTGCCAGCAGTCCCACGGACAGGAAGAACATTCAGTACTTC	CASSPTDRKNIQYF
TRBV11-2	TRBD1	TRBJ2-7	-	TGTGCCAGCAGCCCCAGGGGGCCGGGCGAGCAGTACTTC	CASSPRGPGEQYF
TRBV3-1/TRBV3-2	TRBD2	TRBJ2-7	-	TGTGCCAGCAGCCAGGCTAGCGGTTACTACGAGCAGTACTTC	CASSQASGYYEQYF
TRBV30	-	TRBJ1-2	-	TGTGCCCGATGGCTTGGGGGGGACTATGGCTACACCTTC	CARWLGGDYGYTF
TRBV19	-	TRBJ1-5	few	TGTGCCAGTAGTATAGATCTGGGGGGTCAGCCCCAGCATTTT	CASSIDLGGQPQHF
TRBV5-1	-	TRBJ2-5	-	TGCGCCAGCAGCTCGGGCGGAGGAGCGGGAGAGACCCAGTACTTC	CASSSGGGAGETQYF
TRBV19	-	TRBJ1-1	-	TGTGCCAGTAGTCCCATCGGGGGTGAAGCTTTCTTT	CASSPIGGEAFF
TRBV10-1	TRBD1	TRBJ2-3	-	TGCGCCAGCAGTGAGGTGCCAGGGGGCCCGAGTAGTACGCAGTATTTT	CASSEVPGGPSSTQYF
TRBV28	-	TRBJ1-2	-	TGTGCCAGCAGTCAACTAATCTATGGCTACACCTTC	CASSQLIYGYTF
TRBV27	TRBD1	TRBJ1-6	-	TGTGCCAGCAGTTTCCCGCGGACAGGGAATAATTCACCCCTCCACTTT	CASSFPRTGNNSPLHF
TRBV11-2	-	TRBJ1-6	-	TGTGCCAGCAGCTTTGAGGCTACCAATTCACCCCTCCACTTT	CASSFEATNSPLHF